This passage covers 2 T cell receptor beta chains from one sample sequenced in a study of blood T cell repertoires in COVID-19. The repertoire was sequenced with immunoSEQ multiplex PCR; TCRdb's copy has only in-frame clones and lacks some. The top ten clones hold roughly 4.4% of a sample with approximately 110,000 clones, over 80% of them seen once. The sequencing sample was made of peripheral blood. Every receptor here comes from a woman aged 45-65 years with acute or convalescent COVID-19.

The chain recombines TRBV20-1 with TRBJ2-3; a possible D gene is TRBD2 (6 bases). V lost 3 bases, J lost 2 bases, and 15 bases lay in between. This CDR3 is built from 15 residues. Germline CDR1 DFQATT, CDR2 SNEGSKA (reference sequence). The CDR3 sequence is CSASVSGRDTDTQYF. The CDR3 DNA follows: TGCAGTGCTAGTGTATCAGGGCGGGACACAGATACGCAGTATTTT.

Notes on this clone: A read error may produce the germline difference seen at one junction end. The chain employs TRBV2 and TRBJ1-2; 8 bases line up with TRBD1. CDR3 size: 14 residues. Germline V gives CDR1 SNHLY, CDR2 FYNNEI. CDR3 amino acids: CASSVQGVNDGYTF. The CDR3, as DNA: TGTGCCAGCAGTGTACAGGGGGTTAACGATGGCTACACCTTC.